This paragraph reports one T cell receptor (beta chain). The germline gives CDR1 LNHDA, CDR2 SQIVND (reference sequence). The CDR3 is made up of 13 amino acids. V was pared by 6 bases and J by 4 bases, with 12 bases between. Clones were sequenced by immunoSEQ multiplex PCR, and TCRdb holds only the in-frame ones, with some missing. This repertoire shows 50,000 to 65,000 clones, roughly 80% found once; its top ten account for around 18%. Time point of the sample: baseline, week 1 (first vaccination visit). This sample's treatment: pre-vaccination baseline after standard-of-care therapy. This entry belongs to a study of a mutant IDH1 vaccine in newly diagnosed glioma.

The clonotype was recovered from a man aged 18 to 30 with glioma. The V call is TRBV19, the J call TRBJ1-1; D gene uncertain. The specimen was PBMCs, collected from a glioma patient treated with radiotherapy, temozolomide or both. Here the CDR3 reads CASSAEFGTEAFF. Here the CDR3 DNA reads TGTGCCAGTAGCGCGGAGTTTGGCACTGAAGCTTTCTTT.